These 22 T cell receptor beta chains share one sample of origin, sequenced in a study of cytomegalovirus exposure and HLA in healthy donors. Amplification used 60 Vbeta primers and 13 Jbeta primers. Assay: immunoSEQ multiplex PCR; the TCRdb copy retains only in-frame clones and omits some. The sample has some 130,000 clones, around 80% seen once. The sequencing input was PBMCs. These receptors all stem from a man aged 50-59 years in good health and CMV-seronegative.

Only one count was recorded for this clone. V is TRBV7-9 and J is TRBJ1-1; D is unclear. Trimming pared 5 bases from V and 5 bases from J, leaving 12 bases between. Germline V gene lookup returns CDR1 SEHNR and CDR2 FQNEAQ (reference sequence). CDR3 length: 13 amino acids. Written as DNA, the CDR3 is TGTGCCAGCAGCGGGCAGGAAGCTACTGAAGCTTTCTTT. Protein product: CASSGQEATEAFF.

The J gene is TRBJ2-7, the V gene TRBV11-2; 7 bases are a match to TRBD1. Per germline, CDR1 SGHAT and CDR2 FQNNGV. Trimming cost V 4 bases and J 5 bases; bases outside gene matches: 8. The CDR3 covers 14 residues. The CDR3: CASSSQGLSDEQYF. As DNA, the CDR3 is TGTGCCAGCAGCTCACAGGGGTTGTCGGACGAGCAGTACTTC.

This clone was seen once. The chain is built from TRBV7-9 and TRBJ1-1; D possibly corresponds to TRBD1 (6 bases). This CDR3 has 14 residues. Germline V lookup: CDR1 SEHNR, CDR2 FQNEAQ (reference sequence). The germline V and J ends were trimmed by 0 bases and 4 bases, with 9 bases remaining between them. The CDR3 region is CASSLARGSTEAFF. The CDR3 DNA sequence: TGTGCCAGCAGCTTAGCCAGGGGCAGCACTGAAGCTTTCTTT.

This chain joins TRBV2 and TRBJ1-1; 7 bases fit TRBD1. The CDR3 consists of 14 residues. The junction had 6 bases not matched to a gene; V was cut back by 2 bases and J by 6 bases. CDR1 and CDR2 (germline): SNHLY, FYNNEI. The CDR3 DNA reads TGTGCCAGCAGTGAACGCACCGGGACAGCTGAAGCTTTCTTT. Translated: CASSERTGTAEAFF.

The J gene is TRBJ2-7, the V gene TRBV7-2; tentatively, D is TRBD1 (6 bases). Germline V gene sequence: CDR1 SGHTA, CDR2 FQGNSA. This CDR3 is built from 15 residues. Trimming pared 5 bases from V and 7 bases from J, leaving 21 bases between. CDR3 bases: TGTGCCAGCAGCATGGACAGCATTTTCCCCAGTGAGCAGTACTTC. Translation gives CASSMDSIFPSEQYF.

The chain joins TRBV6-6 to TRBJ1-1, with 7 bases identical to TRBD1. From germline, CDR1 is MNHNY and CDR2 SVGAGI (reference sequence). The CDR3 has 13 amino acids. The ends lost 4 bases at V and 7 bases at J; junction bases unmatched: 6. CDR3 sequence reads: CASSSEGTDEAFF. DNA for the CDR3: TGTGCCAGCAGTTCCGAGGGGACAGATGAAGCTTTCTTT.

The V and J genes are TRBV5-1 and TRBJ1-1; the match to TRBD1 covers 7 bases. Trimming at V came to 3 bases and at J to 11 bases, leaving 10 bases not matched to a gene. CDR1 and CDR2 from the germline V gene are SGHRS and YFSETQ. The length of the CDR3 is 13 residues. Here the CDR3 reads CASSWGTVVDAFF. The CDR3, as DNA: TGCGCCAGCAGCTGGGGGACAGTCGTCGACGCTTTCTTT.

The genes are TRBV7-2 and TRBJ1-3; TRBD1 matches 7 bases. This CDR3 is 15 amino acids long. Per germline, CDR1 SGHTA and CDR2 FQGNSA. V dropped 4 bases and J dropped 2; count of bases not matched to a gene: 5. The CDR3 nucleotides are TGTGCCAGCAGCTCAGACAGGGCTGCTGGAAACACCATATATTTT. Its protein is CASSSDRAAGNTIYF.

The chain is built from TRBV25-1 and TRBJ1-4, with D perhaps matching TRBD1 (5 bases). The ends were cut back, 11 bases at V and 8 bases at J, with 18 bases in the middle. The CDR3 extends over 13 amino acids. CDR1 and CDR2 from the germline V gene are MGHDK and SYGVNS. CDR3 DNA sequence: TGTGCCGGTCAGGGTGGGGCGGGGGAAAAACTGTTTTTT. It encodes CAGQGGAGEKLFF.

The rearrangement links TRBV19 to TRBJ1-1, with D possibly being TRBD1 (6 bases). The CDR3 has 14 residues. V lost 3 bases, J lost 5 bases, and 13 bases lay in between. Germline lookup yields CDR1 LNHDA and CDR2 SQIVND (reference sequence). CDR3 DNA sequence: TGTGCCAGTAGTATGTTGGCAGGGGAAACTGAAGCTTTCTTT. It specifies CASSMLAGETEAFF.

CDR3: CASGSRKTQYF. The CDR3 bases are TGTGCCAGCGGTAGCAGAAAGACCCAGTACTTC. This chain links TRBV21-1 with TRBJ2-5; TRBD2, the D gene given by the table, was not confirmed from the DNA. TRBV21-1 is a pseudogene locus. This CDR3 region has 11 residues.

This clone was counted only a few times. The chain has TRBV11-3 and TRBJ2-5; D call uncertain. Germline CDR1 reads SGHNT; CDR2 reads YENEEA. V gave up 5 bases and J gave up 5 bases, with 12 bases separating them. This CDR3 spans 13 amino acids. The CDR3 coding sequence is TGTGCCAGCAGCCCCCGAGGTGGGGAGACCCAGTACTTC. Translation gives CASSPRGGETQYF.

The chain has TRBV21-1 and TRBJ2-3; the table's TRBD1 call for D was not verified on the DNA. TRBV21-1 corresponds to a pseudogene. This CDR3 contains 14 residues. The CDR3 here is CASSPPLDRPPRKF. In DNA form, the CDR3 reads TGTGCCAGCAGCCCCCCCCTGGACAGGCCCCCGCGAAAGTTT.

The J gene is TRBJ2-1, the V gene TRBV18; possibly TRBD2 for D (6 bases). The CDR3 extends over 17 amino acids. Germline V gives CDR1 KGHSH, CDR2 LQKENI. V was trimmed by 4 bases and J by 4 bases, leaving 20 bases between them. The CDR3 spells CASSLRGGGEGYNEQFF. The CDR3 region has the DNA TGTGCCAGCTCACTACGGGGAGGCGGGGAAGGGTACAATGAGCAGTTCTTC.

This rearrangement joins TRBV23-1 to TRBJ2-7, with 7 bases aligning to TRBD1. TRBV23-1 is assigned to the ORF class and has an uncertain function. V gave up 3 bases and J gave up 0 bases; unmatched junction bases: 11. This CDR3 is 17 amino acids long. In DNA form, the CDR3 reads TGCGCCAGCAGTCACCCCTCCGGGACAGAGTTCTCCTACGAGCAGTACTTC. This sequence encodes CASSHPSGTEFSYEQYF.

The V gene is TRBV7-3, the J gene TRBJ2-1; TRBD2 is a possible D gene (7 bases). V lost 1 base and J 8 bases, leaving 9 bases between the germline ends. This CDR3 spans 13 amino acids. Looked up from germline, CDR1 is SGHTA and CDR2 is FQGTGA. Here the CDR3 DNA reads TGTGCCAGCAGCTTAAAGGGGGGGGATGAGCAGTTCTTC. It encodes CASSLKGGDEQFF.

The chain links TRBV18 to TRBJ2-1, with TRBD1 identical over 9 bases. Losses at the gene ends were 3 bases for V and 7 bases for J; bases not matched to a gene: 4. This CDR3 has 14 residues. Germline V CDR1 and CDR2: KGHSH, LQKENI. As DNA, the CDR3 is TGTGCCAGCTCACCGGGACAGGGTTCAAATGAGCAGTTCTTC. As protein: CASSPGQGSNEQFF.

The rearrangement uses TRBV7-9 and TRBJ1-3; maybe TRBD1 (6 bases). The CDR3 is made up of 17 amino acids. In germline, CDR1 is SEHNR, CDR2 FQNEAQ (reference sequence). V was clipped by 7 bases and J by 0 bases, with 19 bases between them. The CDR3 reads CASTKKGGGSSGNTIYF. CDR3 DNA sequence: TGTGCCAGCACCAAAAAGGGGGGGGGCAGCTCTGGAAACACCATATATTTT.

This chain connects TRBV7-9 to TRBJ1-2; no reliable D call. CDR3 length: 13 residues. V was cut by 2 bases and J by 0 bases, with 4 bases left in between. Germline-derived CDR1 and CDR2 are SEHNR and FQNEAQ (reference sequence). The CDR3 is CASSLQANYGYTF. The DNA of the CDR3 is TGTGCCAGCAGCTTACAGGCTAACTATGGCTACACCTTC. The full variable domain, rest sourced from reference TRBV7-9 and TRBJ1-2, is DTGVSQNPRHKITKRGQNVTFRCDPISEHNRLYWYRQTLGQGPEFLTYFQNEAQLEKSRLLSDRFSAERPKGSFSTLEIQRTEQGDSAMYLCASSLQANYGYTFGSGTRLTVV.

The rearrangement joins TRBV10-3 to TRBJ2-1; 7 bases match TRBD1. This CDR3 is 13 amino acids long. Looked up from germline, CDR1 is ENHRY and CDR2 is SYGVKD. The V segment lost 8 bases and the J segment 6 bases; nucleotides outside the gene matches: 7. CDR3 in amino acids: CAIGTVESNEQFF. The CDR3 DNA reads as TGTGCCATCGGGACAGTGGAGAGCAATGAGCAGTTCTTC.

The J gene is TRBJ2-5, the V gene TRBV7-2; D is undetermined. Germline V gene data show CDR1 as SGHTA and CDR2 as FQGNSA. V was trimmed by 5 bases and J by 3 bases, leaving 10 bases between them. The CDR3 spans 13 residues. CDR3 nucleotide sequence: TGTGCCAGCAGCGGCATGGCAAAAGAGACCCAGTACTTC. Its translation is CASSGMAKETQYF.

In DNA form, the CDR3 reads TGTGCCAGCAGTGAATGGGAGGGGAGCTCCTACGAGCAGTACTTC. Translation gives CASSEWEGSSYEQYF. The J gene is TRBJ2-7, the V gene TRBV2; 7 positions match TRBD2. After removal of 2 bases from V and 0 bases from J, the junction contained 4 bases not matched to a gene. This CDR3 spans 15 amino acids. The germline V gene has CDR1 SNHLY and CDR2 FYNNEI.